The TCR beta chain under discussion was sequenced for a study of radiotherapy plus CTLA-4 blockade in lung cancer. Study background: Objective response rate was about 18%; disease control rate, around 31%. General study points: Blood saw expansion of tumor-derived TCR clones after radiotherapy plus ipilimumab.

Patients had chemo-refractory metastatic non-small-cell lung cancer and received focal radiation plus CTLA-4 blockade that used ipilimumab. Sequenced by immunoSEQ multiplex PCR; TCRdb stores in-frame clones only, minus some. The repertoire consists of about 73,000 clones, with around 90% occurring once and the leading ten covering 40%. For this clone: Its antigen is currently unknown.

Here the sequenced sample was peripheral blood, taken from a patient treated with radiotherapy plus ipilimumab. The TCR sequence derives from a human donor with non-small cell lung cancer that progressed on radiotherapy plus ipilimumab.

The DNA of the CDR3 is TGCGCCAGCAGCTCTAGGTACCTGGGAGACGCTGAAGCTTTCTTT. Translated, it gives CASSSRYLGDAEAFF. The chain links TRBV5-1 to TRBJ1-1; no firm D call. The germline gives CDR1 SGHRS, CDR2 YFSETQ. This CDR3 is built from 15 residues. The V end lost 3 bases, the J end lost 6 bases, and 18 bases lay between the germline ends. The variable domain in full, with the rest retrieved from reference TRBV5-1 and TRBJ1-1, is KAGVTQTPRYLIKTRGQQVTLSCSPISGHRSVSWYQQTPGQGLQFLFEYFSETQRNKGNFPGRFSGRQFSNSRSEMNVSTLELGDSALYLCASSSRYLGDAEAFFGQGTRLTVV.